The clone carrying this T cell receptor (beta chain) was detected only a few times. The sample belongs to a study of regulatory T cells in long-lasting Graves disease. Specified time point: newly diagnosed GD, antithyroid drugs for less than 3 months. From RNA extracted from PBMCs, the TCR library was made. For TCR beta, libraries came from iRepertoire HTBI primers and Arm-PCR of CDR3 regions. A single record per CDR3 protein comes from TCRdb applying MiXCR to the multiplex PCR reads. The data contain about 350,000 distinct CDR3 sequences, 15% to 20% of them singletons. Germline CDR1 and CDR2: SGHVS and FQNEAQ. This CDR3 is 14 amino acids long. The J segment lost 7 bases and the V segment lost 3 bases, leaving 7 bases of the junction unmatched. This sample was shared with a second study, whose subject was T cells in Graves' hyperthyroidism and ophthalmopathy.

The input for sequencing was peripheral blood mononuclear cells (PBMCs), taken at new diagnosis, from a patient treated with antithyroid drugs. This receptor was taken from a woman aged 18 to 35 with Graves disease. The chain uses TRBV7-8 and TRBJ2-7, with 9 bases fitting TRBD2. The CDR3 DNA is TGTGCCAGCAGCTTGGGGCGGCGGGAGGGTGAGCAGTACTTC. Its protein product is CASSLGRREGEQYF.